This T cell receptor (beta chain) was observed in a study of neurological immune-mediated disorders. cDNA was made by 5'RACE with 10-nucleotide random UMIs. TCRdb reanalysed the 5' RACE reads using MiXCR and keeps one entry per CDR3 protein. The profile covers 85,000 to 110,000 distinct CDR3 sequences, with 10% to 14% appearing a single time and about 3.1% taken by the ten largest. General study results and limits: Subjects shared no identical expanded-clone CDR3 amino acid sequences, suggesting private TCR-beta repertoires in all groups. In HTLV-1-associated myelopathy, TCR clonal expansion was greatest, whereas multiple sclerosis had the least, falling below healthy controls.

This clonotype was detected only a few times. Its cognate antigen is unknown. Time point meaning: longitudinal time-point 3. This CDR3 has 18 amino acids. Source material: PBMCs. The gene calls are TRBV21-1 and TRBJ2-1; TRBD1 is the table's D call and was not checked against the DNA. TRBV21-1 is a known pseudogene. The source of this sequence is a female donor with HTLV-1-associated myelopathy (HAM/TSP). The CDR3 coding sequence is TGTGCCAGCAGCAAAGCGGTCAGGGTTCCTGTGAGGTCGAATGAGCAGTTCTTC. It specifies CASSKAVRVPVRSNEQFF.